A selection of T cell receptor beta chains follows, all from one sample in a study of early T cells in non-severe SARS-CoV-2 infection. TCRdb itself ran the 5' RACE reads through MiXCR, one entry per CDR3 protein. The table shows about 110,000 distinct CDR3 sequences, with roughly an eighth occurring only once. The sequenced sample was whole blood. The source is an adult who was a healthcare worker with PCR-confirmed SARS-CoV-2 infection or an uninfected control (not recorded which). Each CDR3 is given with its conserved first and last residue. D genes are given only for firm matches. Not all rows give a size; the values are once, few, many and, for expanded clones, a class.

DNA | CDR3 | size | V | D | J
TGTGCCAGCAGCCCCTCTCCCACATACAATGAGCAGTTCTTC | CASSPSPTYNEQFF | few | TRBV12-3/TRBV12-4 | NA | TRBJ2-1
TGTGCCAGCAGCAGGGGGGCTAGCGGGAGATCCTACGAGCAGTACTTC | CASSRGASGRSYEQYF | many | TRBV6-5 | TRBD2 | TRBJ2-7
TGTGCCAGCTCAAGGTTATACGGGGCAAATTCACCCCTCCATTTT | CASSRLYGANSPLHF | many | TRBV18 | NA | TRBJ1-6
TGTGCCAGCAAAGACCCCATGGATACGCAGTATTTT | CASKDPMDTQYF | NA | TRBV2 | NA | TRBJ2-3
TGCAGCGCCCGCGAGTCTGGATCCCGTTCAGATACGCAGTATTTT | CSARESGSRSDTQYF | NA | TRBV29-1 | NA | TRBJ2-3
TGTGCCAGCAGTCAGACGACCAGCATCCGGGCCCAGTACTTC | CASSQTTSIRAQYF | few | TRBV6-5 | NA | TRBJ2-5
TGTGCCAGCAGCCCCGGGCGAGTTCCTCGGGAGACCCAGTACTTC | CASSPGRVPRETQYF | few | TRBV3-1 | NA | TRBJ2-5
TGTGCCAGCAGCTTGAGGAGCAATGAGCAGTTCTTC | CASSLRSNEQFF | NA | TRBV5-4 | NA | TRBJ2-1
TGCAGCGTTCGGGGTCCAAGCTCCTACGAGCAGTACTTC | CSVRGPSSYEQYF | few | TRBV29-1 | NA | TRBJ2-7
TGTGCCACCAGTGACCCAGGGAGGAGTAACTATGGCTACACCTTC | CATSDPGRSNYGYTF | NA | TRBV24-1 | NA | TRBJ1-2
TGTGCCATCATCTTGAGCGGAGCCTCCTACGAGCAGTACTTC | CAIILSGASYEQYF | many | TRBV28 | NA | TRBJ2-7
TGTGCCAGCAGTGAACCCAACCAGGGACTCAAAAATACGCAGTATTTT | CASSEPNQGLKNTQYF | NA | TRBV25-1 | NA | TRBJ2-3
TGTGCCAGCTCACCACCGCGTGATGAGAAGACCCAGTACTTC | CASSPPRDEKTQYF | many | TRBV18 | NA | TRBJ2-5
TGTGCCAGCAGTTACTCCCTCGGGGGGAGAGATACGCAGTATTTT | CASSYSLGGRDTQYF | few | TRBV6-5 | TRBD2 | TRBJ2-3
TGTGCCAGCAGCCGGGCGGGCTACGAGCAGTACTTC | CASSRAGYEQYF | NA | TRBV7-2 | NA | TRBJ2-7
TGTGCCAGCAGCCCCCGATTGAGCTCCTACGAGCAGTACTTC | CASSPRLSSYEQYF | few | TRBV9 | NA | TRBJ2-7
TGTGCCAGCAGCGTAGACGGGGTCTCCTACAATGAGCAGTTCTTC | CASSVDGVSYNEQFF | few | TRBV9 | NA | TRBJ2-1
TGCGCCAGGGAACGAGTGGGGGACGAGCAGTACTTC | CARERVGDEQYF | few | TRBV10-1 | NA | TRBJ2-7
TGTGCCAGCTCACCTTCGGAGGCAATCGGACTAGCGGGGGGGCTCTACGAGCAGTACTTC | CASSPSEAIGLAGGLYEQYF | NA | TRBV18 | TRBD2 | TRBJ2-7
TGTGCCAGCAGCCCGGGGGGGCGGAACCCCGATACGCAGTATTTT | CASSPGGRNPDTQYF | few | TRBV11-3 | TRBD2 | TRBJ2-3
TGTGCCAGCAGCGTGTCCACCGGGGAGCTGTTTTTT | CASSVSTGELFF | few | TRBV9 | NA | TRBJ2-2
TGTGCCAGCAACCTCGAGGGGGTAACCGGGGAGCTGTTTTTT | CASNLEGVTGELFF | NA | TRBV6-1 | NA | TRBJ2-2
TGTGCCAGCAGCTTGGTCTCTAGCGACTACAATGAGCAGTTCTTC | CASSLVSSDYNEQFF | NA | TRBV5-4 | NA | TRBJ2-1
TGCAGTGCTAGTTCGTACGAAAAACTGTTTTTT | CSASSYEKLFF | NA | TRBV20-1 | NA | TRBJ1-4
TGTGCCAGCAGCCCCCGGACAGGGAGGAATGGCTACACCTTC | CASSPRTGRNGYTF | NA | TRBV11-2 | TRBD1 | TRBJ1-2
TGCAGCGTTGAAGGGGACAGCTTAATGAACACTGAAGCTTTCTTT | CSVEGDSLMNTEAFF | NA | TRBV29-1 | TRBD1 | TRBJ1-1
TGTGCCAGCAGCCTCCGGGGAGGAGGGTTGGAGACCCAGTACTTC | CASSLRGGGLETQYF | NA | TRBV5-4 | NA | TRBJ2-5
TGTGCCAGCACTTGGGGGGACACAGGCTACAATGAGCAGTTCTTC | CASTWGDTGYNEQFF | many | TRBV6-2/TRBV6-3 | NA | TRBJ2-1
TGTGCCAGCTCACCGGACAGGCCCAATCAGCCCCAGCATTTT | CASSPDRPNQPQHF | NA | TRBV18 | TRBD1 | TRBJ1-5
TGTGCCAGCAGCCATGAAGACCGGGGCCATGAAGCTTTCTTT | CASSHEDRGHEAFF | NA | TRBV3-1 | NA | TRBJ1-1
TGTGCCAGTAGTATGGATTCGACAGGGTGGTACGAGCAGTACTTC | CASSMDSTGWYEQYF | NA | TRBV19 | TRBD1 | TRBJ2-7
TGTGCCAGCAGGGAGGATAACTATGGCTACACCTTC | CASREDNYGYTF | many | TRBV27 | NA | TRBJ1-2
TGCAGCTTTTCTAAGACAGGGAGGAGCACTGAAGCTTTCTTT | CSFSKTGRSTEAFF | many | TRBV29-1 | TRBD1 | TRBJ1-1
TGTGCCAGCAGCCCTACCGGAACAGGGTGGTACTTC | CASSPTGTGWYF | many | TRBV7-8 | NA | TRBJ2-7
TGTGCCAGCAGCTTAAGCAGACGGAACAATTCACCCCTCCACTTT | CASSLSRRNNSPLHF | NA | TRBV11-3 | NA | TRBJ1-6
TGTGCCAGCAGTTTATCTACGGGGCTCTCCTACGAGCAGTACTTC | CASSLSTGLSYEQYF | NA | TRBV28 | NA | TRBJ2-7
TGTGCCAGCAGCTTAGAGGGAGCGGGAGCCTACAATGAGCAGTTCTTC | CASSLEGAGAYNEQFF | many | TRBV11-2 | TRBD2 | TRBJ2-1
TGTGCCAGCAGTTTCGAAGGCCCAGGGGGCGCAACCTACGAGCAGTACTTC | CASSFEGPGGATYEQYF | NA | TRBV28 | TRBD1 | TRBJ2-7
TGTGCCTTTTCGACGGGGGCGGGCGGCTACACCTTC | CAFSTGAGGYTF | few | TRBV25-1 | NA | TRBJ1-2
TGTGCCACCAGCAGAGCCAGGACCTCTATCGGCTACACCTTC | CATSRARTSIGYTF | many | TRBV15 | NA | TRBJ1-2
TGTGCCACCTACAGGGGCGCTCGGGGCACTGAAGCTTTCTTT | CATYRGARGTEAFF | NA | TRBV27 | TRBD1 | TRBJ1-1
TGTGCCAGCAGCGTAGGGGACACAGGCTATGGCTACACCTTC | CASSVGDTGYGYTF | many | TRBV9 | NA | TRBJ1-2
TGTGCCAGCAGCTTAACGACGGAGACCCAGTACTTC | CASSLTTETQYF | NA | TRBV7-2 | NA | TRBJ2-5
TGTGCCAGCAGTTTATCGTCAGGACAGGGCTACGAGCAGTACTTC | CASSLSSGQGYEQYF | many | TRBV27 | TRBD1 | TRBJ2-7
TGTGCCAGCAGTTCCCCCCAGTCTAGCAATCAGCCCCAGCATTTT | CASSSPQSSNQPQHF | NA | TRBV28 | NA | TRBJ1-5
TGCAGCGTTGAAGGGCTAGCGGGATATTCCTACGAGCAGTACTTC | CSVEGLAGYSYEQYF | many | TRBV29-1 | TRBD2 | TRBJ2-7
TGTGCCAGCAGCCTCACAGGGGATCCCCAGCCCCAGCATTTT | CASSLTGDPQPQHF | NA | TRBV3-2 | NA | TRBJ1-5
TGCAGCGGTGAGATGGGGACAGATACGCAGTATTTT | CSGEMGTDTQYF | many | TRBV29-1 | NA | TRBJ2-3
TGTGCCAGCAGCCAAGTTTCGGGGACCCCCCGCAATGAGCAGTTCTTC | CASSQVSGTPRNEQFF | NA | TRBV14 | NA | TRBJ2-1
TGTGCCCAAAAGGCGAGCGGCTACACAGATACGCAGTATTTT | CAQKASGYTDTQYF | many | TRBV30 | NA | TRBJ2-3
TGTGCCAGTAGTACGGACAGGACGACCGGCTACACCTTC | CASSTDRTTGYTF | many | TRBV19 | TRBD1 | TRBJ1-2
TGTGCCAGCTCACCACACTCACCGGGACTAGCGAACACCGGGGAGCTGTTTTTT | CASSPHSPGLANTGELFF | NA | TRBV18 | TRBD2 | TRBJ2-2
TGCAGCGTTGAAGAGGGCAGGGATGGGCGTGAGCAGTACTTC | CSVEEGRDGREQYF | few | TRBV29-1 | NA | TRBJ2-7
TGTGCCAGCAAACCTCAGGGTTGGACTAATGAAAAACTGTTTTTT | CASKPQGWTNEKLFF | few | TRBV27 | NA | TRBJ1-4